In its sample, the clone carrying this T cell receptor (beta chain) was seen a few times. What it binds is not known. The data were taken from a study of OX40 agonist ivuxolimab in advanced cancers. Study overall: The patients received ivuxolimab by intravenous route every 2 weeks at 0.01 to 10 mg/kg. Study-wide results and caveats: Circulating CD4+ and CD8+ T cells showed clonal expansion by week 6 at 0.1 to 3.0 mg/kg. More expanded clones were found, on average, in CD8+ than in CD4+ T cells.

Assay: immunoSEQ multiplex PCR; the TCRdb copy retains only in-frame clones and omits some. The data show around 18,000 clones, with about 80% seen just once and roughly 12% held by the top ten. The input for sequencing was CD4+ or CD8+ T cells sorted from blood, taken in a trial of the OX40 agonist ivuxolimab. The origin of this receptor is an adult with an advanced solid tumor such as melanoma, head and neck, liver or kidney cancer.

The CDR3 nucleotides are TGTGCCAGCAGCGAGGGACAGCTAAATTCACCCCTCCACTTT. It translates to CASSEGQLNSPLHF. This rearrangement joins TRBV5-4 to TRBJ1-6; 7 nucleotides line up with TRBD1. V shed 4 bases and J 7 bases; nucleotides not matched to a gene: 5. The CDR3 has 14 amino acids. Germline CDR1 is SGHNT and CDR2 is YYREEE (reference sequence).